The rows below give T cell receptor beta chains drawn from one sample of a study of blood T cell repertoires in COVID-19. Sequencing was performed with immunoSEQ multiplex PCR; in TCRdb, only in-frame clones are kept and a portion is missing. The table has about 29,000 clones, around 82% seen once. Sequences were obtained from peripheral blood. The source is a man older than 75 with active or convalescent COVID-19. CDR3s include the opening cysteine and the closing phenylalanine or tryptophan. Fields, in order: CDR3 DNA, CDR3 protein, clone size, D gene, J gene, V gene. The D gene is left open where the match is weak. For some rows the clone size is stated as once, few or many, or as a class when expanded; others skip it.

cdr3_nt: TGTGCCAGCATGAGATACCTAGATACGCAGTATTTT; cdr3_aa: CASMRYLDTQYF; clone_size: .; d_call: .; j_call: TRBJ2-3; v_call: TRBV2
cdr3_nt: TGTGCCAGCAGCGTAGGGGTACAGGCAGAAGCTTTCTTT; cdr3_aa: CASSVGVQAEAFF; clone_size: .; d_call: .; j_call: TRBJ1-1; v_call: TRBV9
cdr3_nt: TGTGCCAGCAGCTTGGGGGGGCAGTACACCGGGGAGCTGTTTTTT; cdr3_aa: CASSLGGQYTGELFF; clone_size: .; d_call: .; j_call: TRBJ2-2; v_call: TRBV5-6
cdr3_nt: TGTGCCAGCAGCTCGGGACAGGGTAACATTCAGTACTTC; cdr3_aa: CASSSGQGNIQYF; clone_size: .; d_call: TRBD1; j_call: TRBJ2-4; v_call: TRBV7-8
cdr3_nt: TGTGCCAGCAGCAGACAGGGGTTCTTGTACGAGCAGTACTTC; cdr3_aa: CASSRQGFLYEQYF; clone_size: .; d_call: TRBD1; j_call: TRBJ2-7; v_call: TRBV6-5
cdr3_nt: TGTGCCAGCAGCCCGACAGGGGGCAACTATGGCTACACCTTC; cdr3_aa: CASSPTGGNYGYTF; clone_size: once; d_call: TRBD1; j_call: TRBJ1-2; v_call: TRBV3-1/TRBV3-2
cdr3_nt: TGTGCCAGCAGTCAGACAGGGAGGAATTCACCCCTCCACTTT; cdr3_aa: CASSQTGRNSPLHF; clone_size: .; d_call: TRBD1; j_call: TRBJ1-6; v_call: TRBV28
cdr3_nt: TGTGCCAGCAGTCCGCCTCCCGGTCTAGCTTTCTTT; cdr3_aa: CASSPPPGLAFF; clone_size: few; d_call: .; j_call: TRBJ1-1; v_call: TRBV6-2/TRBV6-3
cdr3_nt: TGCAGCGTTGGGGCGTCCATCGTCACTGAAGCTTTCTTT; cdr3_aa: CSVGASIVTEAFF; clone_size: .; d_call: .; j_call: TRBJ1-1; v_call: TRBV29-1
cdr3_nt: TGCGCCAGCAGCGCGACTCAGAGCTCCTACAATGAGCAGTTCTTC; cdr3_aa: CASSATQSSYNEQFF; clone_size: .; d_call: .; j_call: TRBJ2-1; v_call: TRBV10-1
cdr3_nt: TGTGCCAGCTCACCAAGTAGAGGAGATACGCAGTATTTT; cdr3_aa: CASSPSRGDTQYF; clone_size: .; d_call: .; j_call: TRBJ2-3; v_call: TRBV18
cdr3_nt: TGTGCCAGCAGGGGGGCCTCAGCTCAGCCCCAGCATTTT; cdr3_aa: CASRGASAQPQHF; clone_size: .; d_call: .; j_call: TRBJ1-5; v_call: TRBV2
cdr3_nt: TGTGCCAGCAGTTTGGCAGGGATCAGTGGCTACACCTTC; cdr3_aa: CASSLAGISGYTF; clone_size: .; d_call: .; j_call: TRBJ1-2; v_call: TRBV27
cdr3_nt: TGTGCCATCAGTTCAGGAGGAAACACCATATATTTT; cdr3_aa: CAISSGGNTIYF; clone_size: once; d_call: .; j_call: TRBJ1-3; v_call: TRBV10-3
cdr3_nt: TGTGCCAGCAGCAAAGCCCTTGATGAAAAACTGTTTTTT; cdr3_aa: CASSKALDEKLFF; clone_size: .; d_call: .; j_call: TRBJ1-4; v_call: TRBV21-1
cdr3_nt: TGTGCCAGCAGCTTAGGGACAGGGGCGCAGTATTTT; cdr3_aa: CASSLGTGAQYF; clone_size: .; d_call: TRBD1; j_call: TRBJ2-3; v_call: TRBV7-2
cdr3_nt: TGCGCCAGCAGCTTGGAACCGACAGTACAGAATTCACCCCTCCACTTT; cdr3_aa: CASSLEPTVQNSPLHF; clone_size: .; d_call: .; j_call: TRBJ1-6; v_call: TRBV5-1
cdr3_nt: TGTGCCAGCAGCCGGTCGACAGATCTAACATACGAGCAGTACTTC; cdr3_aa: CASSRSTDLTYEQYF; clone_size: .; d_call: .; j_call: TRBJ2-7; v_call: TRBV7-9
cdr3_nt: TGTGCCAGCAGCCCCCGTCCGGGGGGGAGCACCGGGGAGCTGTTTTTT; cdr3_aa: CASSPRPGGSTGELFF; clone_size: .; d_call: TRBD2; j_call: TRBJ2-2; v_call: TRBV14
cdr3_nt: TGTGCCAGCAGTGACGGGGGGTCTCCCTACAATGAGCAGTTCTTC; cdr3_aa: CASSDGGSPYNEQFF; clone_size: .; d_call: .; j_call: TRBJ2-1; v_call: TRBV6-4
cdr3_nt: TGTGCCAGCAGCCCACCGACAGGGGTGACAGATACGCAGTATTTT; cdr3_aa: CASSPPTGVTDTQYF; clone_size: .; d_call: TRBD1; j_call: TRBJ2-3; v_call: TRBV11-2
cdr3_nt: TGTGCCAGCACCCCCTACGACAGGGGCGAGCAGTACTTC; cdr3_aa: CASTPYDRGEQYF; clone_size: .; d_call: TRBD1; j_call: TRBJ2-7; v_call: TRBV12-3/TRBV12-4
cdr3_nt: TGCAGTGCTAGTAAATTACAGGGGTTTTCCTACAATGAGCAGTTCTTC; cdr3_aa: CSASKLQGFSYNEQFF; clone_size: .; d_call: TRBD1; j_call: TRBJ2-1; v_call: TRBV20-1
cdr3_nt: TGTGCCAGCAGTGAAGTTCGGTTAGCGGTCTACAATGAGCAGTTCTTC; cdr3_aa: CASSEVRLAVYNEQFF; clone_size: .; d_call: .; j_call: TRBJ2-1; v_call: TRBV2
cdr3_nt: TGTGCCAGTAGTATAGAGGTCAGGTCTGGGGCCAACGTCCTGACTTTC; cdr3_aa: CASSIEVRSGANVLTF; clone_size: .; d_call: .; j_call: TRBJ2-6; v_call: TRBV19
cdr3_nt: TGTGCCAGCCGCAGGGAACCGGATACGCAGTATTTT; cdr3_aa: CASRREPDTQYF; clone_size: .; d_call: .; j_call: TRBJ2-3; v_call: TRBV11-1
cdr3_nt: TGTGCCAGCAGCTTGAGACAGTATGAGACCCAGTACTTC; cdr3_aa: CASSLRQYETQYF; clone_size: .; d_call: .; j_call: TRBJ2-5; v_call: TRBV5-4
cdr3_nt: TGTGCCTGCCGGGCAGGGGGCGGAAATACTGAAGCTTTCTTT; cdr3_aa: CACRAGGGNTEAFF; clone_size: .; d_call: TRBD1; j_call: TRBJ1-1; v_call: TRBV14
cdr3_nt: TGTGCCAGCAGCCTGACTAGCGCGCCCCAAGAGACCCAGTACTTC; cdr3_aa: CASSLTSAPQETQYF; clone_size: .; d_call: TRBD2; j_call: TRBJ2-5; v_call: TRBV25-1
cdr3_nt: TGTGCCAGCAGTGAATCAGCGGGGGCACTCACAGATACGCAGTATTTT; cdr3_aa: CASSESAGALTDTQYF; clone_size: .; d_call: TRBD2; j_call: TRBJ2-3; v_call: TRBV2
cdr3_nt: TGTGCCAGCAGCCACGGGGAGAACAATGAAAAACTGTTTTTT; cdr3_aa: CASSHGENNEKLFF; clone_size: .; d_call: .; j_call: TRBJ1-4; v_call: TRBV4-2
cdr3_nt: TGTGCCAGCAGCTTACTAGCGGGGGGGCCTGAGCAGTTCTTC; cdr3_aa: CASSLLAGGPEQFF; clone_size: .; d_call: TRBD2; j_call: TRBJ2-1; v_call: TRBV5-4
cdr3_nt: TGTGCCAGCAGCTTAGCGGCTAGCGGAGGGGGGGCCGATACGCAGTATTTT; cdr3_aa: CASSLAASGGGADTQYF; clone_size: .; d_call: .; j_call: TRBJ2-3; v_call: TRBV7-2
cdr3_nt: TGTGCCGTAATGGAGGGTTCGGGCACAGATACGCAGTATTTT; cdr3_aa: CAVMEGSGTDTQYF; clone_size: few; d_call: .; j_call: TRBJ2-3; v_call: TRBV6-5
cdr3_nt: TGTGCCAGCAGCGCGGGACAGGGGGCCAATGAGCAGTTCTTC; cdr3_aa: CASSAGQGANEQFF; clone_size: .; d_call: .; j_call: TRBJ2-1; v_call: TRBV21-1
cdr3_nt: TGTGCCAGCAGTCCCCCCGGGACTCCCTCGTCCAATGAGCAGTTCTTC; cdr3_aa: CASSPPGTPSSNEQFF; clone_size: .; d_call: .; j_call: TRBJ2-1; v_call: TRBV27
cdr3_nt: TGTGCCAGCAGTGAGGAGTCGGGGAGGCAAGAGACCCAGTACTTC; cdr3_aa: CASSEESGRQETQYF; clone_size: .; d_call: .; j_call: TRBJ2-5; v_call: TRBV2
cdr3_nt: TGTGCCAGCACCACGGGGGGGACTAGTGATAATGAGCAGTTCTTC; cdr3_aa: CASTTGGTSDNEQFF; clone_size: once; d_call: TRBD2; j_call: TRBJ2-1; v_call: TRBV9
cdr3_nt: TGTGCCACCAGTGAGGGCACCGGGACAGTAGATGGCTACACCTTC; cdr3_aa: CATSEGTGTVDGYTF; clone_size: few; d_call: TRBD1; j_call: TRBJ1-2; v_call: TRBV24-1
cdr3_nt: TGTGCCAGCAGTGGGGCCAACTCGAAGGAGACCCAGTACTTC; cdr3_aa: CASSGANSKETQYF; clone_size: once; d_call: .; j_call: TRBJ2-5; v_call: TRBV28
cdr3_nt: TGTGCCAGCAGTACTGGAGGTCAGGTTCAAGAGACCCAGTACTTC; cdr3_aa: CASSTGGQVQETQYF; clone_size: .; d_call: .; j_call: TRBJ2-5; v_call: TRBV25-1
cdr3_nt: TGTGCCAGCAGAAAGGACCGGGATGTTTTTTACGAGCAGTACTTC; cdr3_aa: CASRKDRDVFYEQYF; clone_size: .; d_call: .; j_call: TRBJ2-7; v_call: TRBV11-1
cdr3_nt: TGCGCCAGCAGCTTGGCCGAGGGGAGGTACGAGCAGTACTTC; cdr3_aa: CASSLAEGRYEQYF; clone_size: .; d_call: .; j_call: TRBJ2-7; v_call: TRBV5-1
cdr3_nt: TGTGCCAGCAGCCCACTTTCCGGGACAGGGGTTTCCACTGAAGCTTTCTTT; cdr3_aa: CASSPLSGTGVSTEAFF; clone_size: .; d_call: TRBD1; j_call: TRBJ1-1; v_call: TRBV7-6
cdr3_nt: TGTGCCAGCAGCTTAAATTCGGGGGTTACCTACAATGAGCAGTTCTTC; cdr3_aa: CASSLNSGVTYNEQFF; clone_size: .; d_call: .; j_call: TRBJ2-1; v_call: TRBV7-3
cdr3_nt: TGTGCCAGCACCTCGAGGACCCAGGGGGCCTCAGATACGCAGTATTTT; cdr3_aa: CASTSRTQGASDTQYF; clone_size: .; d_call: TRBD1; j_call: TRBJ2-3; v_call: TRBV5-4
cdr3_nt: TGTGCCAGCAGCTCCACCGGGACTACCGGGGATGAGCAGTTCTTC; cdr3_aa: CASSSTGTTGDEQFF; clone_size: once; d_call: TRBD2; j_call: TRBJ2-1; v_call: TRBV5-4
cdr3_nt: TGTGCCACCATGGCAGGCCACCTGGCTGGAAACACCATATATTTT; cdr3_aa: CATMAGHLAGNTIYF; clone_size: .; d_call: .; j_call: TRBJ1-3; v_call: TRBV24-1
cdr3_nt: TGTGCCAGCAGCCAAGAGTTGAACAGGGTCAATGGCTACACCTTC; cdr3_aa: CASSQELNRVNGYTF; clone_size: .; d_call: .; j_call: TRBJ1-2; v_call: TRBV3-1/TRBV3-2
cdr3_nt: TGCAGCGTATTACAGGGGTTACAAACCGGGGAGCTGTTTTTT; cdr3_aa: CSVLQGLQTGELFF; clone_size: few; d_call: TRBD1; j_call: TRBJ2-2; v_call: TRBV29-1
cdr3_nt: TGTGCCAGTAGTCTGTCCCAATACTGGGATACGCAGTATTTT; cdr3_aa: CASSLSQYWDTQYF; clone_size: .; d_call: .; j_call: TRBJ2-3; v_call: TRBV19
cdr3_nt: TGTGCCAGCAGCTCGCTAGGCTATGAGCAGTTCTTC; cdr3_aa: CASSSLGYEQFF; clone_size: few; d_call: .; j_call: TRBJ2-1; v_call: TRBV28
cdr3_nt: TGTGCCAGTAGGCCGGGGACAAACTTCTATGGCTACACCTTC; cdr3_aa: CASRPGTNFYGYTF; clone_size: .; d_call: .; j_call: TRBJ1-2; v_call: TRBV19